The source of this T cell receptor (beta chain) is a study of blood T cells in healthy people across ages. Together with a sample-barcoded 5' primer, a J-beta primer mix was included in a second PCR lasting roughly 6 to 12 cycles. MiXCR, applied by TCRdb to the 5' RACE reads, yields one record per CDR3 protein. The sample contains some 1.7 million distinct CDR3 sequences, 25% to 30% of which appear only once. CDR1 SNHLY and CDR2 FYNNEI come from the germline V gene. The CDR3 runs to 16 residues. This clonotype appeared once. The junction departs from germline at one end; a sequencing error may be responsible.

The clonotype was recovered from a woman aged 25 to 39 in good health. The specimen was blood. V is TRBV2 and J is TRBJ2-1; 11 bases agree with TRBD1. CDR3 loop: CVSDVPGTGGYNEQFF. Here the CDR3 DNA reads TGTGTCAGCGACGTCCCCGGGACAGGGGGCTACAATGAGCAGTTCTTC.